Below are 31 T cell receptor beta chains sequenced from a single sample in a study of OX40 agonist ivuxolimab in advanced cancers. This table comes from immunoSEQ multiplex PCR, and its TCRdb copy is limited to in-frame clones, with some not included. The sample contains about 130,000 clones, roughly 91% of which appear only once. The starting material was CD4+ or CD8+ T cells sorted from blood, obtained in a trial of the OX40 agonist ivuxolimab. The receptors were gathered from an adult with an advanced solid tumor such as melanoma, head and neck, liver or kidney cancer.

The rearrangement uses TRBV6-4 and TRBJ2-5, with TRBD2 as a possible D gene (7 bases). In germline, CDR1 is MRHNA, CDR2 SNTAGT. This CDR3 contains 16 residues. V lost 8 bases, J lost 1 base, and 20 bases lay in between. As DNA, the CDR3 is TGTGCCAGCGGGGGGGGGCAGGGGCCATCCCAAGAGACCCAGTACTTC. As protein: CASGGGQGPSQETQYF.

The chain joins TRBV11-2 to TRBJ2-7; the D call may be TRBD1 or TRBD2 (7 bases each). The CDR3 covers 14 residues. Between the trimmed V and J ends, which lost 5 bases and 3 bases, there was a span of 14 bases. Germline loops: CDR1 SGHAT, CDR2 FQNNGV. CDR3: CASSPQGGIYEQYF. The CDR3 DNA reads TGTGCCAGCAGCCCCCAGGGGGGGATCTACGAGCAGTACTTC.

The rearrangement joins TRBV5-6 to TRBJ2-7; D is ambiguous. The V end was cut by 0 bases, the J end by 10 bases, with 8 bases between. Looked up from germline, CDR1 is SGHDT and CDR2 is YYEEEE. This CDR3 has 11 amino acids. The CDR3 nucleotides read TGTGCCAGCAGCTTGGACCGATCACAGTACTTC. Translation gives CASSLDRSQYF.

The chain links TRBV6-1 to TRBJ1-3; the D is unclear. The CDR3 spans 11 residues. The germline V and J ends were trimmed by 5 bases and 3 bases, with 2 bases remaining between them. Germline CDR1 and CDR2: MNHNS and SASEGT. The CDR3 DNA is TGTGCCAGCAGTATTGGAAACACCATATATTTT. This encodes CASSIGNTIYF.

This sequence joins TRBV7-9 and TRBJ1-3, with a possible D match to TRBD1 (6 bases). The CDR3 covers 16 residues. Trimming left V 5 bases short and J 0 bases short, with 14 bases between. Germline V gene sequence: CDR1 SEHNR, CDR2 FQNEAQ (reference sequence). As DNA, the CDR3 is TGTGCCAGCAGCCGGATTCAGGGGCACTCTGGAAACACCATATATTTT. Translated, it gives CASSRIQGHSGNTIYF.

V usage is TRBV5-4 and J usage is TRBJ1-1; TRBD1 aligns across 9 bases. This CDR3 has 16 amino acids. Germline trimming cut 4 bases from V and 6 bases from J; bases unmatched to any gene: 13. Germline V gene data show CDR1 as SGHNT and CDR2 as YYREEE (reference sequence). The CDR3 here is CASSHNRDRVDAEAFF. The DNA of the CDR3 is TGTGCCAGCAGCCATAATAGGGACAGGGTTGACGCTGAAGCTTTCTTT. Full variable domain (remainder filled in from reference TRBV5-4 and TRBJ1-1): ETGVTQSPTHLIKTRGQQVTLRCSSQSGHNTVSWYQQALGQGPQFIFQYYREEENGRGNFPPRFSGLQFPNYSSELNVNALELDDSALYLCASSHNRDRVDAEAFFGQGTRLTVV.

V and J are TRBV7-3 and TRBJ1-1, with D perhaps matching TRBD1 (6 bases). CDR3 length equals 13 residues. The V and J ends lost 4 bases and 4 bases respectively, with 10 bases between them. Looked up from germline, CDR1 is SGHTA and CDR2 is FQGTGA. The CDR3 sequence: CASSSTGSTEAFF. The DNA for the CDR3 is TGTGCCAGCAGCTCCACAGGGAGCACTGAAGCTTTCTTT. Using reference TRBV7-3 and TRBJ1-1 for the parts outside the CDR3, the full variable domain is GAGVSQTPSNKVTEKGKYVELRCDPISGHTALYWYRQSLGQGPEFLIYFQGTGAADDSGLPNDRFFAVRPEGSVSTLKIQRTERGDSAVYLCASSSTGSTEAFFGQGTRLTVV.

The gene calls are TRBV7-2 and TRBJ1-5; the match to TRBD1 covers 7 bases. This CDR3 has 13 amino acids. V shed 5 bases, J shed 5 bases, and the junction held 3 bases outside the gene matches. In germline, CDR1 is SGHTA, CDR2 FQGNSA. As DNA, the CDR3 is TGTGCCAGCAGCCCGAGGGGGCATCAGCCCCAGCATTTT. Its translation: CASSPRGHQPQHF.

The chain has TRBV6-5 and TRBJ1-5; 7 nucleotides align to TRBD1. Germline CDR1 MNHEY, CDR2 SVGAGI. Trimming at V came to 3 bases and at J to 5 bases, leaving 7 bases not matched to a gene. The CDR3 is 15 residues long. The CDR3 nucleotides are TGTGCCAGCAGTTATGGAGGGGGCGGTCATCAGCCCCAGCATTTT. It translates to CASSYGGGGHQPQHF.

The V and J genes are TRBV19 and TRBJ1-1, with D perhaps matching TRBD1 (5 bases). Germline CDR1 and CDR2: LNHDA and SQIVND (reference sequence). This CDR3 contains 14 residues. Trimming took off 8 bases at V and 1 base at J, with 14 bases between the two ends. CDR3 residues: CASRLRGGNTEAFF. The CDR3 coding sequence is TGTGCCAGTCGCCTGCGGGGGGGGAACACTGAAGCTTTCTTT.

V and J are TRBV7-9 and TRBJ1-1, with D perhaps TRBD1 (5 bases). Germline CDR1 reads SEHNR; CDR2 reads FQNEAQ (reference sequence). V dropped 8 bases and J dropped 4 bases, with 23 bases sitting between them. The CDR3 is 16 residues long. CDR3 sequence (DNA): TGTGCCAGCCTTCTCCCGGTCGGGGGTTTAAGCACTGAAGCTTTCTTT. This codes for CASLLPVGGLSTEAFF.

The chain couples TRBV18 to TRBJ2-1; D unclear. This CDR3 comprises 13 residues. Trimming took 5 bases from V and 10 from J, leaving 15 bases between them. Looked up from germline, CDR1 is KGHSH and CDR2 is LQKENI. Here the CDR3 DNA reads TGTGCCAGCTCAAGCTCTGCTTGGAGCGAGCAGTTCTTC. Its protein is CASSSSAWSEQFF.

The chain combines TRBV11-2 with TRBJ2-7; D call uncertain. This CDR3 contains 14 residues. Trimming shortened V by 0 bases and J by 3 bases, and 9 bases separated the two germline ends. The V gene's germline CDR1 is SGHAT and CDR2 FQNNGV. The CDR3 DNA sequence: TGTGCCAGCAGCTTAGACGGCTTGGGCTACGAGCAGTACTTC. It is translated as CASSLDGLGYEQYF.

The CDR3 protein is CASSLNGWAKNIQYF. CDR3 sequence (DNA): TGTGCCAGCAGCTTAAATGGCTGGGCCAAAAACATTCAGTACTTC. V and J are TRBV7-9 and TRBJ2-4; D is undetermined. Germline values: CDR1 SEHNR, CDR2 FQNEAQ (reference sequence). There are 15 residues in the CDR3. The V end lost 2 bases, the J end lost 1 base, and 9 bases lay between the germline ends. Full variable domain (missing parts from reference TRBV7-9 and TRBJ2-4): DTGVSQNPRHKITKRGQNVTFRCDPISEHNRLYWYRQTLGQGPEFLTYFQNEAQLEKSRLLSDRFSAERPKGSFSTLEIQRTEQGDSAMYLCASSLNGWAKNIQYFGAGTRLSVL.

The V gene is TRBV5-4, the J gene TRBJ1-4, with D uncertain. This CDR3 comprises 14 residues. Trimming took 2 bases from V and 3 from J, leaving 8 bases between them. Germline V lookup: CDR1 SGHNT, CDR2 YYREEE (reference sequence). The CDR3 DNA reads TGTGCCAGCAGCTTTAGGGTGCCTAATGAAAAACTGTTTTTT. It translates to CASSFRVPNEKLFF.

CDR3 protein: CASTLSDDTGELFF. Written as DNA, the CDR3 is TGTGCCAGCACCCTCTCGGACGACACCGGGGAGCTGTTTTTT. The chain links TRBV9 to TRBJ2-2; D gene ambiguous. The V gene's germline CDR1 is SGDLS and CDR2 YYNGEE. V was cut by 6 bases and J by 3 bases, with 12 bases left in between. The CDR3 is 14 amino acids.

The gene calls are TRBV27 and TRBJ1-5; possible D gene TRBD1, 5 bases. CDR1 MNHEY and CDR2 SMNVEV come from the germline V gene (reference sequence). V lost 3 bases, J lost 3 bases, and 12 bases lay in between. CDR3 size: 15 residues. The CDR3 DNA reads as TGTGCCAGCAGTTTGGCTGGGGGATACAATCAGCCCCAGCATTTT. Its translation: CASSLAGGYNQPQHF.

The gene calls are TRBV7-2 and TRBJ2-2; D unclear. This CDR3 has 13 residues. Germline V lookup: CDR1 SGHTA, CDR2 FQGNSA. The V and J ends lost 6 bases and 6 bases respectively, with 11 bases between them. The chain's CDR3 is CASSRSRAGELFF. CDR3 nucleotides: TGTGCCAGCAGTCGATCTAGGGCCGGGGAGCTGTTTTTT. The variable domain in full, completed from reference TRBV7-2 and TRBJ2-2, reads GAGVSQSPSNKVTEKGKDVELRCDPISGHTALYWYRQSLGQGLEFLIYFQGNSAPDKSGLPSDRFSAERTGGSVSTLTIQRTQQEDSAVYLCASSRSRAGELFFGEGSRLTVL.

The rearrangement uses TRBV4-2 and TRBJ2-7; D might be TRBD2 (6 bases). Trimming pared 5 bases from V and 4 bases from J, leaving 18 bases between. CDR3 length: 15 residues. Germline V CDR1 and CDR2: LGHNA, YNFKEQ. The CDR3 bases are TGTGCCAGCAGCTGGGCCGGGACTCTTGTATACGAGCAGTACTTC. Its protein product is CASSWAGTLVYEQYF.

This clone was counted once. Other DNA sequences in this sample translate to the same CDR3. The CDR3 protein is CASSVAGVGTDTQYF. The CDR3 nucleotides read TGTGCCAGCAGCGTAGCAGGGGTTGGCACAGATACGCAGTATTTT. This chain joins TRBV9 and TRBJ2-3, with D perhaps TRBD1 (6 bases). This CDR3 has 15 residues. The germline CDR1 and CDR2 sequences are SGDLS and YYNGEE. V lost 0 bases and J lost 1, with 9 bases in between.

The chain has TRBV19 and TRBJ2-4; TRBD1 aligns across 7 bases. Per germline, CDR1 LNHDA and CDR2 SQIVND (reference sequence). V lost 3 bases to trimming and J lost 0 bases; unmatched junction nucleotides: 8. The CDR3 extends over 17 amino acids. The CDR3 DNA reads as TGTGCCAGTAGTATGGAAGGGACAGTACTAGCCAAAAACATTCAGTACTTC. It encodes CASSMEGTVLAKNIQYF.

This clone was detected only once. This chain joins TRBV5-1 and TRBJ2-5; 8 positions agree with TRBD2. With V trimmed by 5 bases and J by 1 base, 4 bases remained unmatched. This CDR3 contains 14 residues. Germline CDR1 and CDR2: SGHRS and YFSETQ. CDR3 coding DNA: TGCGCCAGCAGAAAAGCGGGGGTCCAAGAGACCCAGTACTTC. Encoded protein: CASRKAGVQETQYF.

The chain joins TRBV29-1 to TRBJ1-1, with no clear D. Germline V gene lookup returns CDR1 SQVTM and CDR2 ANQGSEA. V lost 2 bases and J 2 bases, leaving 6 bases between the germline ends. The CDR3 has 12 amino acids. CDR3 sequence (DNA): TGCAGCGTTGAAACCGACAACACTGAAGCTTTCTTT. This codes for CSVETDNTEAFF.

Remarks on this clone: The junction differs from germline at one of its ends, possibly a read error. This rearrangement joins TRBV5-3 to TRBJ2-5, with 8 nucleotides matching TRBD2. TRBV5-3 is sorted into the ORF group, with uncertain function. This CDR3 region has 14 residues. CDR3: CASSSGLAQETQYF. The CDR3, as DNA: TGTGCCAGCAGCTCAGGACTAGCACAAGAGACCCAGTACTTC.

The J gene is TRBJ1-4, the V gene TRBV19; tentative D call: TRBD1 (6 bases). There are 15 residues in the CDR3. The V gene lost 6 bases and the J gene lost 3 bases, with 14 bases spanning the gap. The V gene's germline CDR1 is LNHDA and CDR2 SQIVND (reference sequence). The CDR3 bases are TGTGCCAGTAGGGACAGATATTTATCTAATGAAAAACTGTTTTTT. It is translated as CASRDRYLSNEKLFF.

The V and J genes are TRBV5-4 and TRBJ2-7; the match to TRBD1 covers 8 bases. The CDR3 extends over 14 amino acids. The junction had 7 bases not matched to a gene; V was cut back by 3 bases and J by 5 bases. Germline lookup yields CDR1 SGHNT and CDR2 YYREEE (reference sequence). The CDR3 nucleotides read TGTGCCAGCAGCTCCCCCAGGGGGCCCAACGAGCAGTACTTC. The encoded protein is CASSSPRGPNEQYF.

This clone has only one observation. The chain links TRBV7-2 to TRBJ1-3, with D possibly being TRBD1 (5 bases). The CDR3 has 13 residues. Germline V gene sequence: CDR1 SGHTA, CDR2 FQGNSA. Trimming left V 3 bases short and J 6 bases short, with 9 bases between. The chain's CDR3 is CASSFKGVNTIYF. The CDR3 DNA follows: TGTGCCAGCAGCTTCAAAGGGGTAAACACCATATATTTT.

This chain uses TRBV7-6 with TRBJ2-7; a possible D gene is TRBD2 (6 bases). From germline, CDR1 is SGHVS and CDR2 FNYEAQ. This CDR3 is built from 14 residues. V gave up 1 base and J gave up 2 bases, with 9 bases separating them. The CDR3 protein is CASSLEGRTYEQYF. The CDR3 region has the DNA TGTGCCAGCAGCTTAGAAGGGAGGACCTACGAGCAGTACTTC. Supplemented by reference TRBV7-6 and TRBJ2-7, the full variable domain reads GAGVSQSPRYKVTKRGQDVALRCDPISGHVSLYWYRQALGQGPEFLTYFNYEAQQDKSGLPNDRFSAERPEGSISTLTIQRTEQRDSAMYRCASSLEGRTYEQYFGPGTRLTVT.

V and J are TRBV4-2 and TRBJ1-4; TRBD1 is a possible D gene (6 bases). The CDR3 spans 15 residues. CDR1 LGHNA and CDR2 YNFKEQ come from the germline V gene. Trimming pared 4 bases from V and 8 bases from J, leaving 17 bases between. The CDR3 loop reads CASSLWSGVNEKLFF. CDR3 DNA: TGTGCCAGCAGCCTCTGGTCAGGGGTTAACGAAAAACTGTTTTTT.

The chain is built from TRBV18 and TRBJ1-2; weak D call: TRBD1 (5 bases). CDR1 is KGHSH, CDR2 LQKENI, per germline. Trimming took 6 bases from V and 5 from J, leaving 13 bases between them. The CDR3 runs to 13 residues. This chain's CDR3 is CASSPPTGYGYTF. DNA for the CDR3: TGTGCCAGCTCCCCTCCTACAGGATATGGCTACACCTTC.

The rearrangement joins TRBV18 to TRBJ1-5; D gene unclear. The germline CDR1 and CDR2 sequences are KGHSH and LQKENI. The CDR3 runs to 14 residues. Trimming shortened V by 3 bases and J by 1 base, and 7 bases separated the two germline ends. The CDR3 coding sequence is TGTGCCAGCTCACCCCTAAGGAGCAATCAGCCCCAGCATTTT. Translated, it gives CASSPLRSNQPQHF. Complete variable domain (other parts from reference TRBV18 and TRBJ1-5): NAGVMQNPRHLVRRRGQEARLRCSPMKGHSHVYWYRQLPEEGLKFMVYLQKENIIDESGMPKERFSAEFPKEGPSILRIQQVVRGDSAAYFCASSPLRSNQPQHFGDGTRLSIL.